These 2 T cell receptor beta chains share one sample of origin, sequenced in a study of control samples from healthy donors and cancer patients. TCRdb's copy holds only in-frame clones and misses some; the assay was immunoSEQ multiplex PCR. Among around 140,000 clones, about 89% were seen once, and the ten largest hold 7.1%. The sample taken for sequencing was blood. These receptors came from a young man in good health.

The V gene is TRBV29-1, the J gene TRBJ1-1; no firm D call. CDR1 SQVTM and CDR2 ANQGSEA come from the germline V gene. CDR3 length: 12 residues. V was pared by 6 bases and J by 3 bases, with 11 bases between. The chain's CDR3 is CSVKGRDTEAFF. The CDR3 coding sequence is TGCAGCGTCAAGGGTAGGGACACTGAAGCTTTCTTT. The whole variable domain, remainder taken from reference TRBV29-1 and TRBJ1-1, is SAVISQKPSRDICQRGTSLTIQCQVDSQVTMMFWYRQQPGQSLTLIATANQGSEATYESGFVIDKFPISRPNLTFSTLTVSNMSPEDSSIYLCSVKGRDTEAFFGQGTRLTVV.

As DNA, the CDR3 is TGTGCCAGCTCCCCCGGACAAGAGTCGCAGTATTTT. This codes for CASSPGQESQYF. V is TRBV18 and J is TRBJ2-3, with a weak D call TRBD1 (5 bases). Germline CDR1 reads KGHSH; CDR2 reads LQKENI. The CDR3 contains 12 residues. V shed 6 bases and J shed 10 bases, with 14 bases lying between them.